This is a list of T cell receptor beta chains from one sample in a study of neoadjuvant anti-PD-1 for oral cavity cancer. Measured with immunoSEQ multiplex PCR; TCRdb has only the in-frame clones, and not every one. Here the sample spans some 15,000 clones, 40% being singletons. Material: tumor tissue, obtained after nivolumab (anti-PD-1) treatment. The receptors shown here come from a person between 40 and 85 years old with oral cavity squamous cell carcinoma. The CDR3 runs from the conserved cysteine through the conserved F or W. The order of the fields is D gene, V gene, clone size, J gene, CDR3 DNA, CDR3 protein. A D gene is named only where the DNA matches it firmly. Clone sizes are given selectively: once, few, many, or a class where the clone is expanded.

d_call: TRBD1; v_call: TRBV7-2; clone_size: .; j_call: TRBJ1-6; cdr3_nt: TGTGCCAGCAGTTTGGGACAGAACAGTTATAATTCACCCCTCCACTTT; cdr3_aa: CASSLGQNSYNSPLHF
d_call: .; v_call: TRBV7-9; clone_size: once; j_call: TRBJ2-2; cdr3_nt: TGTGCCAGCAGCTTAGCGTCAGGGAACACCGGGGAGCTGTTTTTT; cdr3_aa: CASSLASGNTGELFF
d_call: .; v_call: TRBV14; clone_size: .; j_call: TRBJ2-3; cdr3_nt: TGTGCCAGCAGCCAACCCCCGGGACCCAGGCTGTATTTT; cdr3_aa: CASSQPPGPRLYF
d_call: .; v_call: TRBV2; clone_size: many; j_call: TRBJ1-2; cdr3_nt: TGTGCCAGCAGTGACAACAGGTTCTATGGCTACACCTTC; cdr3_aa: CASSDNRFYGYTF
d_call: .; v_call: TRBV10-1; clone_size: many; j_call: TRBJ2-2; cdr3_nt: TGCGCCAGCAGTGTGGGGGGGAACACCGGGGAGCTGTTTTTT; cdr3_aa: CASSVGGNTGELFF
d_call: .; v_call: TRBV7-8; clone_size: .; j_call: TRBJ2-5; cdr3_nt: TGTGCCAGCAGCTTAGCGTGGGGCGCGGAGACCCAGTACTTC; cdr3_aa: CASSLAWGAETQYF
d_call: .; v_call: TRBV18; clone_size: .; j_call: TRBJ1-4; cdr3_nt: TGTGCCAGCTCACCGGACGGACTTAATGAAAAACTGTTTTTT; cdr3_aa: CASSPDGLNEKLFF
d_call: .; v_call: TRBV19; clone_size: few; j_call: TRBJ2-3; cdr3_nt: TGTGCCAGCGGATTTGCGAGGAGGACAGATACGCAGTATTTT; cdr3_aa: CASGFARRTDTQYF
d_call: .; v_call: TRBV9; clone_size: .; j_call: TRBJ1-3; cdr3_nt: TGTGCCAGCAGCGTAAGAGGACCTGGAAACACCATATATTTT; cdr3_aa: CASSVRGPGNTIYF
d_call: .; v_call: TRBV7-2; clone_size: .; j_call: TRBJ1-2; cdr3_nt: TGTGCCAGCAGTAGGGCGCGGGGGTTTGGCTATGGCTACACCTTC; cdr3_aa: CASSRARGFGYGYTF